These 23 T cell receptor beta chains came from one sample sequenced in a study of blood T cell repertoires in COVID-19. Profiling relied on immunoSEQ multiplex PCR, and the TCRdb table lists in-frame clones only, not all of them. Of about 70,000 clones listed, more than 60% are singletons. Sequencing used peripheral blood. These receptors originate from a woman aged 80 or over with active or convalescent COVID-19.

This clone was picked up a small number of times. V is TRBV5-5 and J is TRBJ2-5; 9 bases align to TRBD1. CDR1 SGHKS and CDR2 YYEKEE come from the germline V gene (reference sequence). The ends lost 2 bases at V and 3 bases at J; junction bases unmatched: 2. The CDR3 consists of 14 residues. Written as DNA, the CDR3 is TGTGCCAGCAGCTTACAGGGGGCCGAAGAGACCCAGTACTTC. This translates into CASSLQGAEETQYF.

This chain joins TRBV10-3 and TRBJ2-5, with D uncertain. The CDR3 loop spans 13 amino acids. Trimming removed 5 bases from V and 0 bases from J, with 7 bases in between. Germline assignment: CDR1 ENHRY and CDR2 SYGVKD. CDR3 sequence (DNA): TGTGCCATCAGTCGAGCGTACCAAGAGACCCAGTACTTC. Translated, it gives CAISRAYQETQYF.

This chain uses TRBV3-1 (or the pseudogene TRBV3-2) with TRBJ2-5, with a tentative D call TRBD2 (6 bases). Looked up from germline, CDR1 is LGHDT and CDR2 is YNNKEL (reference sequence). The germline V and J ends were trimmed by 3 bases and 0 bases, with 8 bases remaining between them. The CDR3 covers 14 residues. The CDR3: CASSHRDYQETQYF. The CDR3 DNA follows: TGTGCCAGCAGCCACCGGGACTACCAAGAGACCCAGTACTTC.

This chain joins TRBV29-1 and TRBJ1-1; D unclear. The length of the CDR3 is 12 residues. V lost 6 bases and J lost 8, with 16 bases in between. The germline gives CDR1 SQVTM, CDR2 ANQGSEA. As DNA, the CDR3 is TGCAGCGTGAGGGAGGCATTAGGGGAAGCTTTCTTT. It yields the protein CSVREALGEAFF.

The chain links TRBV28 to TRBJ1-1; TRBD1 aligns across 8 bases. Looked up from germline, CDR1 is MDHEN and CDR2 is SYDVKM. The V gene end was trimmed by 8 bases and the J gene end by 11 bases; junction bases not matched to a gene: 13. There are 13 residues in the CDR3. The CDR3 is CASALPGGRNAFF. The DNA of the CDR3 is TGTGCCAGCGCCCTACCAGGGGGCAGGAATGCTTTCTTT.

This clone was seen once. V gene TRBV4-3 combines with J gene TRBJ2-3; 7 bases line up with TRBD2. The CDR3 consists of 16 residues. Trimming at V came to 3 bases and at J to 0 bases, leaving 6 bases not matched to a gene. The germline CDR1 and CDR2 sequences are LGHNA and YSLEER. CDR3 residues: CASSQRLAASTDTQYF. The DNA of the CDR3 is TGCGCCAGCAGCCAGCGACTAGCAGCTAGCACAGATACGCAGTATTTT.

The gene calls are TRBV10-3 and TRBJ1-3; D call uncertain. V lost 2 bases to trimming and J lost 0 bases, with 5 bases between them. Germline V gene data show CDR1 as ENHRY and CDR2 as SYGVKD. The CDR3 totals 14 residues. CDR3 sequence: CAISEGGSGNTIYF. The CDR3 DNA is TGTGCCATCAGTGAGGGCGGCTCTGGAAACACCATATATTTT.

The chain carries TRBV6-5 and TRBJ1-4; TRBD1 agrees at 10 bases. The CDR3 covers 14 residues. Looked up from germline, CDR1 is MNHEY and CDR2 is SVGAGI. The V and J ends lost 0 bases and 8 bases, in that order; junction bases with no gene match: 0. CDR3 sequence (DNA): TGTGCCAGCAGTTACTCGGGACAGGGGGAAAAACTGTTTTTT. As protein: CASSYSGQGEKLFF.

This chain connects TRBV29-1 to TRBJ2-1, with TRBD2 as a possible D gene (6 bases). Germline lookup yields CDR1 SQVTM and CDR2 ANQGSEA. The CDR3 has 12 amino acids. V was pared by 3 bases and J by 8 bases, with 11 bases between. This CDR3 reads CSVDAGSDEQFF. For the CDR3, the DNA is TGCAGCGTTGATGCGGGGAGCGATGAGCAGTTCTTC.

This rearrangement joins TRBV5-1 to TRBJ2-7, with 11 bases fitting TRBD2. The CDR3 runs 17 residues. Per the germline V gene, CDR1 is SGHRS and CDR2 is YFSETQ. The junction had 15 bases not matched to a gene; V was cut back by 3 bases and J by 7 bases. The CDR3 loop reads CASSSDPFGLAGLEQYF. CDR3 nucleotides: TGCGCCAGCAGCTCTGACCCGTTTGGACTAGCGGGTTTAGAGCAGTACTTC.

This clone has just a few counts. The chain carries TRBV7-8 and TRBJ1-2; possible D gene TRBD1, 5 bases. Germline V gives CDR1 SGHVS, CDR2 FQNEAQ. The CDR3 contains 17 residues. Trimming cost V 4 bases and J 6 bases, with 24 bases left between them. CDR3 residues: CASSSTDLAGRRNGYTF. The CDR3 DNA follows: TGTGCCAGCAGCTCCACAGACCTAGCGGGGCGTAGAAATGGCTACACCTTC.

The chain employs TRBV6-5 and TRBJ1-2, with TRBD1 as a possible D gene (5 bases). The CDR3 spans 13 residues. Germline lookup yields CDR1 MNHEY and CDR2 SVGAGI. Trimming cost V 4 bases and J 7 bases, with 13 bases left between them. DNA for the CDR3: TGTGCCAGCAGTTTTAACGGGGGGGGTGGCTACACCTTC. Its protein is CASSFNGGGGYTF.

The CDR3 nucleotides are TGCGCCAGCAGCCCGGGACAGGCCGAGGAGCAGTACTTC. This gives the protein CASSPGQAEEQYF. The chain carries TRBV5-1 and TRBJ2-7, with TRBD1 matching over 8 bases. The ends lost 4 bases at V and 7 bases at J; junction bases unmatched: 7. Germline CDR1 reads SGHRS; CDR2 reads YFSETQ. The CDR3 sequence is 13 residues long.

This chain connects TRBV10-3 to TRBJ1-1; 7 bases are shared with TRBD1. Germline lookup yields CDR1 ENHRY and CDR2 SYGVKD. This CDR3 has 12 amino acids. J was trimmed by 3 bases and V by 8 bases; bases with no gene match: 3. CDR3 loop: CAIRQGYTEAFF. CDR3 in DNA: TGTGCCATCCGACAGGGTTACACTGAAGCTTTCTTT.

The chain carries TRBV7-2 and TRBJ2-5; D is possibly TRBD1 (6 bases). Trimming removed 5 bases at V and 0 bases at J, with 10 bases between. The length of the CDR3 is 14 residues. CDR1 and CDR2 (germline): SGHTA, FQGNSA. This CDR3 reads CASSLDRYQETQYF. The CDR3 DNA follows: TGTGCCAGCAGCCTAGACAGGTACCAAGAGACCCAGTACTTC.

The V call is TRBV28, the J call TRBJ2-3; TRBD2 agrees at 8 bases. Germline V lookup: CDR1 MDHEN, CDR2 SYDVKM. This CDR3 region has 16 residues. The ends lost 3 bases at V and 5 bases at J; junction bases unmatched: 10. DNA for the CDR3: TGTGCCAGCAGTTTGACTTGGCGGGGGGTTTTAGATACGCAGTATTTT. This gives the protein CASSLTWRGVLDTQYF.

Here the CDR3 DNA reads TGTGCCAGCAGTTACTCCCGACGGGACAAGCAGTATTTT. This encodes CASSYSRRDKQYF. V is TRBV6-5 and J is TRBJ2-3; D is perhaps TRBD1 (6 bases). Germline values: CDR1 MNHEY, CDR2 SVGAGI. The CDR3 runs to 13 residues. Trimming removed 0 bases at V and 11 bases at J, with 12 bases between.

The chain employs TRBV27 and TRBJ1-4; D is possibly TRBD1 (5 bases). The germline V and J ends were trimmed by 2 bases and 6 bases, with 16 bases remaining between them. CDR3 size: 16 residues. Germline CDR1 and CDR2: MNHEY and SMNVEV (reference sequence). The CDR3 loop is CASSLGSALGDEKLFF. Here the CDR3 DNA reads TGTGCCAGCAGTTTAGGTTCGGCGCTAGGGGATGAAAAACTGTTTTTT.

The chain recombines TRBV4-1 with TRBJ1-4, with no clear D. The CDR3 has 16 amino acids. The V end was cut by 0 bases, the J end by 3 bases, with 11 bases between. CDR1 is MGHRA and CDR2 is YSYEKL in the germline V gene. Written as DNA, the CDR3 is TGCGCCAGCAGCCAAGAATCGCAGGTACCTAATGAAAAACTGTTTTTT. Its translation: CASSQESQVPNEKLFF.

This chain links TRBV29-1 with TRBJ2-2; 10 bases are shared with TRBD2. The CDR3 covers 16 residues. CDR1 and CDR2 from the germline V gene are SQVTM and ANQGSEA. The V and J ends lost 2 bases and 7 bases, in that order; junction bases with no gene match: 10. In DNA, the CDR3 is TGCAGCGTTGAATTCATAGCGGGGGGCCGGAACGGGGAGCTGTTTTTT. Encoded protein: CSVEFIAGGRNGELFF.

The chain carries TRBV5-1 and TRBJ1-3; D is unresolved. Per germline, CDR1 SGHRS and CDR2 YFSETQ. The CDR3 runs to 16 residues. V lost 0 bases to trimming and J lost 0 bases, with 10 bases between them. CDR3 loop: CASSLDSGSSGNTIYF. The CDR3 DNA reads TGCGCCAGCAGCTTGGACTCGGGGAGCTCTGGAAACACCATATATTTT.

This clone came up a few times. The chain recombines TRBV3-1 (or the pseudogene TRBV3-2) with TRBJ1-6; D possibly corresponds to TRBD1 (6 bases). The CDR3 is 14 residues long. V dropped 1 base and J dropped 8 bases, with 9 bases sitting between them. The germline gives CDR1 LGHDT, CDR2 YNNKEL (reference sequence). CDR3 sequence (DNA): TGTGCCAGCAGCCAAGTTACAGGGTATTCACCCCTCCACTTT. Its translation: CASSQVTGYSPLHF.

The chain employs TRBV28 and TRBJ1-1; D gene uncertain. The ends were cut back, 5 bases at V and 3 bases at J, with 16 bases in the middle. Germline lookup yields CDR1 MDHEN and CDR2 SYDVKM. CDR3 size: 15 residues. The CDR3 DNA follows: TGTGCCAGCAGTAGACCCAGGTTCGGTGACACTGAAGCTTTCTTT. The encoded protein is CASSRPRFGDTEAFF.